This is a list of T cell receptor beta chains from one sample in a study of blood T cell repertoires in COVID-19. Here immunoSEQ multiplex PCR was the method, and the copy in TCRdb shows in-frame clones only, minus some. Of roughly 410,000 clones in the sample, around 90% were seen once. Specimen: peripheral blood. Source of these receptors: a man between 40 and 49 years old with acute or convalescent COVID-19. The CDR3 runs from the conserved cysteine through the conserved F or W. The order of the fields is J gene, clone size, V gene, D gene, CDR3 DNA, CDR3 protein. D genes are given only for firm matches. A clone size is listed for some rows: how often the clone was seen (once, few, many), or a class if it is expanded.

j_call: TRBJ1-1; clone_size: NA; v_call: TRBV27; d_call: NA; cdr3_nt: TGTGCCAGCAGACCTCAGGGTATGGAAGCTGAAGCTTTCTTT; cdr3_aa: CASRPQGMEAEAFF
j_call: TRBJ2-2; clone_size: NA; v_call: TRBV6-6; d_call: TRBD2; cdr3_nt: TGTGCCAGCAGGGCTAGCGGGAACACCGGGGAGCTGTTTTTT; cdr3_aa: CASRASGNTGELFF
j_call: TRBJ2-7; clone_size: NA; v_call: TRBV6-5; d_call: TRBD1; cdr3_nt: TGTGCCAGCAGCCAGGACAGGTTCCCCTACGAGCAGTACTTC; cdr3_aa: CASSQDRFPYEQYF
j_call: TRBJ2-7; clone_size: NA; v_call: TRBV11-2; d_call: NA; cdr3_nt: TGTGCCAGCAGCTTAGGTTGGGGAGGTAGGGGGCAGTACTTC; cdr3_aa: CASSLGWGGRGQYF
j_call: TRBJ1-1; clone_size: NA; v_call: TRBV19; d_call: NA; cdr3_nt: TGTGCCAGTACGCGGCAGGGGAACACTGAAGCTTTCTTT; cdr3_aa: CASTRQGNTEAFF
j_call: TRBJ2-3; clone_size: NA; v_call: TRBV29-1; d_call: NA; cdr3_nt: TGCAGCGTTGACAGGGAAGGGGGCACAGATACGCAGTATTTT; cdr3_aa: CSVDREGGTDTQYF
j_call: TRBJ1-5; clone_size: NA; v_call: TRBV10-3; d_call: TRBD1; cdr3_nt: TGTGCCATCAGTGAGTATCAGGGGGGACCTAGCAATCAGCCCCAGCATTTT; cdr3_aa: CAISEYQGGPSNQPQHF
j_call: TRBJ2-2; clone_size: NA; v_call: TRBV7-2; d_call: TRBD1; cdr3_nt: TGTGCCAGCAGCACTCACAGGGGTGACACCGGGGAGCTGTTTTTT; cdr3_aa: CASSTHRGDTGELFF
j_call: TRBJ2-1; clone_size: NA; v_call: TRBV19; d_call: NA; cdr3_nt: TGTGCCAGTAGTATACAACTCACAGGGAGCTCCTACAATGAGCAGTTCTTC; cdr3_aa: CASSIQLTGSSYNEQFF
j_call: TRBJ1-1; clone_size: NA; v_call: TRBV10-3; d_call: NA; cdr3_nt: TGTGCCACCCGTCAGGTGGACATGAACACTGAAGCTTTCTTT; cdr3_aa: CATRQVDMNTEAFF
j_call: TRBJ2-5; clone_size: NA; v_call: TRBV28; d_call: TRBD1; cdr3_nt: TGTGCCAGCAGAGACCGGGACAGGGCGGTTGAGACCCAGTACTTC; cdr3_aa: CASRDRDRAVETQYF
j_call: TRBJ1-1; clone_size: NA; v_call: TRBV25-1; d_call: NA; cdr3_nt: TGTGCCAGCAGTGACCCCGGACAGACTGAAGCTTTCTTT; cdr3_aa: CASSDPGQTEAFF
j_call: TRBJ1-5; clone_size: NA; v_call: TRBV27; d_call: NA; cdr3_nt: TGTGCCAGCAGTTTTGGCAGGGGAAATCATCAGCCCCAGCATTTT; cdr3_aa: CASSFGRGNHQPQHF
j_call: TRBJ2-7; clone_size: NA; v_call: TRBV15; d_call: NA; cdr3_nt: TGTGCCACCAGCAGAGTTGGAGGGAACATGTACGAGCAGTACTTC; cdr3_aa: CATSRVGGNMYEQYF
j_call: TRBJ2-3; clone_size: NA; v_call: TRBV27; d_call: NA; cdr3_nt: TGTGCCAGCAGGTCTATCCTAACTCGAGGCCTCACAGATACGCAGTATTTT; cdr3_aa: CASRSILTRGLTDTQYF
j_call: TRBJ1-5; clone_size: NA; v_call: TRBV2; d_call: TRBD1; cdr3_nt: TGTGCCAGCAGACGGGACAGCCGTAATCAGCCCCAGCATTTT; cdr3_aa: CASRRDSRNQPQHF
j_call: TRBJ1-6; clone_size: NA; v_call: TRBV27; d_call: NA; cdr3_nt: TGTGCCAGCGGAGGGAGGACTCCTAATTCACCCCTCCACTTT; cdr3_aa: CASGGRTPNSPLHF
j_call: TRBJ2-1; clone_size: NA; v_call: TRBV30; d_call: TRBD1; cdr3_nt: TGTGCCTGGAGTGGACAGGGGGAAAATAAGCAGTTCTTC; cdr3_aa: CAWSGQGENKQFF
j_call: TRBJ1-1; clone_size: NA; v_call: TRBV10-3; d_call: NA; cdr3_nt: TGTGCCATCAGTGAATCCGGGACGGACAGTGAAGCTTTCTTT; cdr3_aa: CAISESGTDSEAFF
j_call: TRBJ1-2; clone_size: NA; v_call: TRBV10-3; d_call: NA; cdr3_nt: TGTGCCATCAGAGCAGGGGACTATGGCTACACCTTC; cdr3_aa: CAIRAGDYGYTF
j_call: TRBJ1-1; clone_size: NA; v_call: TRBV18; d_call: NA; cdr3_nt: TGTGCCAGCTCACCACCGGACACTAGCTCTGAAGCTTTCTTT; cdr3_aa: CASSPPDTSSEAFF
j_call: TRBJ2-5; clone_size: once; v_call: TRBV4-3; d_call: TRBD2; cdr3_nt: TGCGCCAGCAGCCAAGATGTGGGGAGGGAAGAGACCCAGTACTTC; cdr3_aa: CASSQDVGREETQYF